Listed below are T cell receptor beta chains from one sample, sequenced in a study of monozygotic twins with inflammatory bowel disease. TCRdb re-called the 5' RACE reads; one entry per CDR3 protein, DNA not given. The sample has 350,000 to 400,000 distinct CDR3 sequences. The sequenced material came from blood. The source is a human donor with ulcerative colitis or Crohn's disease, or a healthy co-twin of an affected twin (not recorded which). CDR3s include the opening cysteine and the closing phenylalanine or tryptophan.

j_call,v_call,cdr3_aa
TRBJ1-4,TRBV6-5,CASSYSLTDPTNEKLFF
TRBJ1-1,TRBV6-5,CASTLGSGGEAFF
TRBJ1-1,TRBV29-1,CSVGRPAGTEAFF
TRBJ1-3,TRBV7-9,CASSLAQRGNTIYF
TRBJ1-6,TRBV2,CASRGTRANSPLHF
TRBJ2-5,TRBV7-3,CASSLMGTGRETQYF
TRBJ2-4,TRBV12-3/TRBV12-4,CASSPEGIKNIQYF
TRBJ1-6,TRBV2,CASSGTGGYSPLHF
TRBJ1-1,TRBV18,CASSPDRLTEAFF
TRBJ1-4,TRBV12-3/TRBV12-4,CASKPGPSSAANEKLFF
TRBJ2-7,TRBV7-9,CASSLPGAREQYF
TRBJ2-3,TRBV12-3/TRBV12-4,CASSSTSGGAFSQYF
TRBJ2-2,TRBV20-1,CSARDRSNTGELFF
TRBJ2-5,TRBV11-2,CASSLDWATSGTQETQYF
TRBJ2-2,TRBV4-2,CASSTNRGPNTGELFF
TRBJ1-4,TRBV18,CASSRSLGQGDGNEKLFF
TRBJ2-7,TRBV27,CASSLSPGTGYNEQYF
TRBJ1-6,TRBV20-1,CSARDMGQGNKSPLHF
TRBJ2-5,TRBV7-2,CASSLAGARIQETQYF
TRBJ1-5,TRBV20-1,CSAREGAAGNQPQHF
TRBJ2-4,TRBV5-4,CASSLGLAGGSDIQYF
TRBJ2-7,TRBV20-1,CSARDLRGPHGGEQYF
TRBJ2-5,TRBV5-6,CASSFRLAGAQETQYF
TRBJ2-1,TRBV10-3,CAIRKTGTSGGDSSYNEQFF
TRBJ1-5,TRBV20-1,CSAQVGQPNQPQHF
TRBJ1-5,TRBV6-5,CASSYPLGGEGRNQPQHF
TRBJ2-1,TRBV6-5,CASSYSAGGYNEQFF
TRBJ2-3,TRBV28,CASSFWGRDTDTQYF
TRBJ2-1,TRBV6-2/TRBV6-3,CASSDTGFYEQFF